The source of this TCR beta chain is a study of patients and donors after allogeneic stem cell transplantation. TCRdb reprocessed the RT-PCR reads with MiXCR, giving one entry per CDR3 protein. The table lists roughly 880,000 distinct CDR3 sequences, about 20% of them singletons. The V gene end was trimmed by 4 bases and the J gene end by 1 base; junction bases not matched to a gene: 3. This CDR3 is 15 amino acids long. The TCR was taken from a human donor who was either an allogeneic HSCT recipient or a stem cell or donor lymphocyte infusion donor (not recorded which). It is not recorded whose cells these are; they may come from a transplant donor. The genes are TRBV12-3 or TRBV12-4 and TRBJ2-5; TRBD2 matches at 10 bases. Sequenced sample: blood, either unsorted or a sorted T cell fraction (not recorded which). Written as DNA, the CDR3 is TGTGCCAGCAGTTCACTAGCGGGGACCCAAGAGACCCAGTACTTC. Translated, it gives CASSSLAGTQETQYF.